These T cell receptor beta chains were read from a single sample in a study of T cell responses to AZD1222 COVID-19 vaccine. Only in-frame clones appear in the TCRdb table, and some are missing; sequencing was by immunoSEQ multiplex PCR. The data show about 140,000 clones, with about 91% seen just once and around 3.3% held by the top ten. The sample here was peripheral blood, taken on day 0 of AZD1222 vaccination. The receptor source for this set is an adult in good health. Each CDR3 is given with its conserved first and last residue. The D gene is left open where the match is weak. Clone size appears in some rows only: once, few, many, or a class for an expanded clone.

TRBV2	-	-	TRBJ1-1	TGTGCCAGCAGTTGGGCGTCGGGGGGCACTGAAGCTTTCTTT	CASSWASGGTEAFF
TRBV19	-	TRBD2	TRBJ2-1	TGTGCCAGTAGGGTTAGCGGGCCGCTAAATGAGCAGTTCTTC	CASRVSGPLNEQFF
TRBV6-5	-	TRBD2	TRBJ2-7	TGTGCCAGCAGCTCGACTAGCGGGAGACTCTACGAGCAGTACTTC	CASSSTSGRLYEQYF
TRBV9	-	TRBD2	TRBJ2-3	TGTGCCAGCAGCGGGACTAGCGTGGCAGATACGCAGTATTTT	CASSGTSVADTQYF
TRBV6-6	-	TRBD1	TRBJ1-1	TGTGCCAGCAGAAACAGGGGGCTTGGGACTGAAGCTTTCTTT	CASRNRGLGTEAFF
TRBV28	-	-	TRBJ1-2	TGTGCCAGCAGTTTTCGGACAGACTATGGCTACACCTTC	CASSFRTDYGYTF
TRBV7-3	-	TRBD2	TRBJ2-1	TGTGCCAGCAGCCCCCGACTAGCGGGCCCGGGGGGTGAGCAGTTCTTC	CASSPRLAGPGGEQFF
TRBV18	-	TRBD1	TRBJ2-1	TGTGCCAGCTCAACAGGACAGGGGGCCTATGAGCAGTTCTTC	CASSTGQGAYEQFF
TRBV21-1	once	-	TRBJ1-2	TGTGCCAGCAGCAAAGTGTGGGACAGGGTCCCTAACTATGGCTACACCTTC	CASSKVWDRVPNYGYTF
TRBV19	-	TRBD1	TRBJ1-4	TGTGCCAGTAGTCCGACAGGGGCTAATGAAAAACTGTTTTTT	CASSPTGANEKLFF
TRBV6-2/TRBV6-3	once	-	TRBJ1-3	TGTGCCAGCACTTACGTCAACTCTGGAAACACCATATATTTT	CASTYVNSGNTIYF
TRBV19	-	TRBD1	TRBJ2-6	TGTGCCAGTGAGGGACAGCGAATCTCTGGGGCCAACGTCCTGACTTTC	CASEGQRISGANVLTF
TRBV10-3	-	-	TRBJ1-1	TGTGCCATCAGTGAGCAGGGAGGGGCTGAAGCTTTCTTT	CAISEQGGAEAFF
TRBV30	-	-	TRBJ2-1	TGTGCCTGGAGTAAAGGCCCGAATGAGCAGTTCTTC	CAWSKGPNEQFF
TRBV6-1	-	-	TRBJ1-5	TGTGCCAGCAGTGAAGTTCGGGGCCCCAATCAGCCCCAGCATTTT	CASSEVRGPNQPQHF
TRBV6-2/TRBV6-3	-	-	TRBJ1-2	TGTGCCAGCAGTTACTGGACTGGCTACACCTTC	CASSYWTGYTF
TRBV29-1	-	-	TRBJ2-2	TGCAGCGTTGATCAATCAAACACCGGGGAGCTGTTTTTT	CSVDQSNTGELFF
TRBV6-6	-	-	TRBJ1-3	TGTGCCAGCAGTGTTAAAAGGGTGGGAAACACCATATATTTT	CASSVKRVGNTIYF
TRBV29-1	-	-	TRBJ2-2	TGCAGCGTTGGGAACACCGGGGAGCTGTTTTTT	CSVGNTGELFF
TRBV6-5	-	-	TRBJ2-5	TGTGCCAGCAGTTACTCGAAAGGGAAAGAGACCCAGTACTTC	CASSYSKGKETQYF
TRBV7-8	-	-	TRBJ1-3	TGTGCCAGCAGCTTAGTAGCAGCTATCTCTGGAAACACCATATATTTT	CASSLVAAISGNTIYF
TRBV19	-	-	TRBJ1-4	TGTGCCAGTAGTATCCCTAATGAAAAACTGTTTTTT	CASSIPNEKLFF
TRBV6-5	-	TRBD1	TRBJ1-5	TGTGCCAGCAGTTGGACAGGGTCGAGCAATCAGCCCCAGCATTTT	CASSWTGSSNQPQHF
TRBV11-2	-	-	TRBJ1-3	TGTGCCAGCAGCTCCCTTAGGGGGAGAACTGGAAACACCATATATTTT	CASSSLRGRTGNTIYF
TRBV18	-	-	TRBJ1-4	TGTGCCAGCTCAGCGCCGGGAACAACTAATGAAAAACTGTTTTTT	CASSAPGTTNEKLFF
TRBV2	-	TRBD1	TRBJ1-1	TGTGCCACCTCACAGGGGGCGCGCACTGAAGCTTTCTTT	CATSQGARTEAFF
TRBV6-4	-	TRBD1	TRBJ1-5	TGTGCCAGCAGCTGGCCGGGACAGTACTTTAGGAGCAATCAGCCCCAGCATTTT	CASSWPGQYFRSNQPQHF
TRBV6-1	once	-	TRBJ1-5	TGTGCCAGCAGTGAAGGGCCGGGCGGTCAGCCCCAGCATTTT	CASSEGPGGQPQHF
TRBV10-3	-	-	TRBJ1-1	TGTGCCACCAGGGGAGGAGACCGAGGAGTGACTTTCTTT	CATRGGDRGVTFF